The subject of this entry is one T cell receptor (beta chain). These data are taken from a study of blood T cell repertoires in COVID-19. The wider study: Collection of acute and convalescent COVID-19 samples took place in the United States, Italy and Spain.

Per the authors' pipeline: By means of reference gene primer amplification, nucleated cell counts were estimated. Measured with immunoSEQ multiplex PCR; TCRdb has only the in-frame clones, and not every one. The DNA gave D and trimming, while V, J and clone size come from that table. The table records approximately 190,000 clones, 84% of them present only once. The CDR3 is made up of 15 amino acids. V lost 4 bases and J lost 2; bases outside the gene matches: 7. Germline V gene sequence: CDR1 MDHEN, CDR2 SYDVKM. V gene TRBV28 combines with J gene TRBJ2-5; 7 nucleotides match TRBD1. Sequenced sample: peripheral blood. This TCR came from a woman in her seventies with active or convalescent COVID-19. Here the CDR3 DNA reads TGTGCCAGCAGTTCGTCCGGGACAGCACAAGAGACCCAGTACTTC. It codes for CASSSSGTAQETQYF.